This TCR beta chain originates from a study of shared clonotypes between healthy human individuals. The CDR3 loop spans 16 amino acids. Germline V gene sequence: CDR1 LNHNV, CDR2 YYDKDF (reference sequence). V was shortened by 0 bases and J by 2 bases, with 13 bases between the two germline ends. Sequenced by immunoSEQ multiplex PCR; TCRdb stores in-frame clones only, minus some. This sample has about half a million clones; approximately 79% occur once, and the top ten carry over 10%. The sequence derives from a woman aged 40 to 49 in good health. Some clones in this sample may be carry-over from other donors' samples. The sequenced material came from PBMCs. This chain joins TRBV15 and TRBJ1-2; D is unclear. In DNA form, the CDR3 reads TGTGCCACCAGCAGAGATCGGTTTCCGGGAAACTATGGCTACACCTTC. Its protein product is CATSRDRFPGNYGYTF.